These T cell receptor beta chains were read from a single sample in a study of cytomegalovirus exposure and HLA in healthy donors. The method was immunoSEQ multiplex PCR; TCRdb's version includes in-frame clones alone and lacks a portion of them. Of tens of thousands of clones listed, around 10% are singletons. The sample taken for sequencing was PBMCs. These receptor sequences come from a man between 60 and 75 years old in good health and CMV-seropositive. Both conserved end residues are part of each CDR3. A D gene is named only where the DNA matches it firmly. Size is omitted from some rows. Given values are once, few, many or a class for expanded clones.

j_call | d_call | clone_size | v_call | cdr3_aa | cdr3_nt
TRBJ1-4 | NA | few | TRBV2 | CASRESGRGDEKLFF | TGTGCCAGCAGAGAGTCGGGGAGGGGCGACGAAAAACTGTTTTTT
TRBJ1-4 | TRBD1 | NA | TRBV6-1 | CASSETGTVNEKLFF | TGTGCCAGCAGTGAGACCGGGACAGTTAATGAAAAACTGTTTTTT
TRBJ1-5 | TRBD1 | NA | TRBV5-1 | CASSLDRGQGQPQHF | TGCGCCAGCAGCTTGGACAGGGGTCAGGGGCAGCCCCAGCATTTT
TRBJ1-2 | TRBD1 | few | TRBV10-3 | CAIQGSGTGGYGYTF | TGTGCCATCCAGGGGTCCGGGACAGGGGGCTATGGCTACACCTTC
TRBJ2-3 | TRBD2 | few | TRBV19 | CASSKELSGRETDTQYF | TGTGCCAGTAGTAAGGAGCTTAGCGGGAGAGAGACAGATACGCAGTATTTT
TRBJ2-5 | NA | NA | TRBV7-6 | CASSSTGTSQETQYF | TGTGCCAGCAGCAGTACTGGGACAAGCCAAGAGACCCAGTACTTC
TRBJ2-5 | TRBD2 | few | TRBV9 | CASSVAGGQETQYF | TGTGCCAGCAGCGTAGCGGGGGGCCAAGAGACCCAGTACTTC
TRBJ2-7 | TRBD2 | NA | TRBV5-1 | CASSQGLAANEQYF | TGCGCCAGCTCACAGGGACTAGCTGCCAACGAGCAGTACTTC
TRBJ1-1 | NA | NA | TRBV10-3 | CAVQSTGLNTEAFF | TGTGCCGTACAGAGTACAGGGCTGAACACTGAAGCTTTCTTT
TRBJ2-4 | NA | NA | TRBV19 | CASSAQAVAKNIQYF | TGTGCCAGTAGTGCCCAGGCCGTAGCCAAAAACATTCAGTACTTC
TRBJ1-4 | NA | few | TRBV5-1 | CASSLKGGNEKLFF | TGCGCCAGCAGCTTGAAAGGAGGGAACGAAAAACTGTTTTTT
TRBJ1-1 | TRBD1 | NA | TRBV19 | CASVIQGRTEAFF | TGTGCCAGTGTAATACAGGGGCGGACTGAAGCTTTCTTT
TRBJ1-2 | NA | few | TRBV7-3 | CASSLFASRYGYTF | TGTGCCAGCAGCTTATTCGCCAGTCGCTATGGCTACACCTTC
TRBJ1-2 | TRBD1 | few | TRBV28 | CASSLEGARSGYTF | TGTGCCAGCAGTTTGGAGGGGGCGCGGTCTGGCTACACCTTC
TRBJ2-1 | TRBD2 | few | TRBV4-2 | CASSLRTSAVYNEQFF | TGTGCCAGCAGCCTTAGGACTAGTGCCGTGTACAATGAGCAGTTCTTC
TRBJ2-5 | TRBD1 | few | TRBV7-9 | CASSDGQGDRYQETQYF | TGTGCCAGCAGCGACGGACAGGGGGATCGGTACCAAGAGACCCAGTACTTC
TRBJ2-3 | TRBD2 | NA | TRBV9 | CASSVEPSGGSTDTQYF | TGTGCCAGCAGCGTAGAGCCTAGCGGGGGGAGCACAGATACGCAGTATTTT
TRBJ2-1 | TRBD2 | NA | TRBV19 | CASSIAKRDNEQFF | TGTGCCAGTAGTATAGCGAAGCGGGATAATGAGCAGTTCTTC
TRBJ2-1 | NA | NA | TRBV7-9 | CASSLQGGYNEQFF | TGTGCCAGCAGCCTACAGGGTGGTTACAATGAGCAGTTCTTC
TRBJ1-5 | NA | few | TRBV5-8 | CASSRIREGSNQPQHF | TGTGCCAGCAGCCGGATCAGGGAGGGAAGCAATCAGCCCCAGCATTTT
TRBJ1-4 | NA | few | TRBV4-1 | CASSLPVATNEKLFF | TGCGCCAGCAGCCTCCCGGTTGCAACTAATGAAAAACTGTTTTTT
TRBJ2-7 | NA | few | TRBV5-1 | CASRGSGDEQYF | TGCGCCAGCCGAGGTTCTGGCGACGAGCAGTACTTC
TRBJ2-7 | NA | few | TRBV10-3 | CATEQGGEQYF | TGTGCCACGGAGCAGGGGGGCGAGCAGTACTTC
TRBJ1-2 | NA | NA | TRBV6-1 | CASSAGSYGYTF | TGTGCCAGCAGCGCGGGTAGCTATGGCTACACCTTC
TRBJ2-1 | NA | few | TRBV14 | CASSPGFYNEQFF | TGTGCCAGCAGCCCAGGGTTCTACAATGAGCAGTTCTTC
TRBJ1-2 | NA | NA | TRBV28 | CASSQQGPNYGYTF | TGTGCCAGCAGTCAACAGGGACCTAACTATGGCTACACCTTC
TRBJ1-2 | TRBD1 | NA | TRBV10-3 | CAISESGQGASNYGYTF | TGTGCCATCAGTGAGTCGGGACAGGGAGCTTCCAACTATGGCTACACCTTC
TRBJ2-3 | NA | NA | TRBV5-1 | CASSLPEPNTDTQYF | TGCGCCAGCAGCTTGCCGGAGCCTAACACAGATACGCAGTATTTT
TRBJ1-1 | NA | few | TRBV27 | CASSLKTPMNTEAFF | TGTGCCAGCAGCTTAAAGACACCCATGAACACTGAAGCTTTCTTT
TRBJ2-1 | TRBD2 | few | TRBV11-2 | CASSSVAGGEQFF | TGTGCCAGCAGCTCGGTAGCGGGAGGGGAGCAGTTCTTC
TRBJ1-2 | NA | few | TRBV29-1 | CSVGARGQNYGYTF | TGCAGCGTTGGAGCGCGGGGGCAGAACTATGGCTACACCTTC
TRBJ2-1 | TRBD1 | few | TRBV19 | CATGGNEQFF | TGTGCCACAGGGGGCAATGAGCAGTTCTTC
TRBJ1-5 | NA | NA | TRBV6-1 | CASSPGVGLNQPQHF | TGTGCCAGCAGTCCGGGGGTGGGCTTGAATCAGCCCCAGCATTTT
TRBJ2-3 | NA | few | TRBV20-1 | CSASDGDTQYF | TGCAGTGCTAGCGACGGGGATACGCAGTATTTT
TRBJ1-5 | NA | NA | TRBV4-1 | CASSQSVENSNQPQHF | TGCGCCAGCAGCCAGTCGGTAGAAAATAGCAATCAGCCCCAGCATTTT
TRBJ2-5 | NA | NA | TRBV5-1 | CASSLVGSGGTQYF | TGCGCCAGCAGCTTGGTAGGCAGCGGTGGGACCCAGTACTTC